Presented here are 27 T cell receptor beta chains from one specimen sequenced in a study of CD8 T cells in ankylosing spondylitis. Study conclusions and caveats: In ankylosing spondylitis blood, a motif of seven to nine highly homologous TCR beta variants appeared characteristic.

A single record per CDR3 protein comes from TCRdb applying MiXCR to the 5' RACE reads. The table lists about 750,000 distinct CDR3 sequences, 15% to 20% of them singletons, with under 20% in the top ten. Antigens for these TCRs are unknown. Input material: blood, either unsorted or a sorted T cell fraction (not recorded which). The receptors shown here come from a male donor with ankylosing spondylitis.

The J gene is TRBJ1-2, the V gene TRBV29-1, with D tentatively TRBD1 (5 bases). V was clipped by 7 bases and J by 0 bases, with 15 bases between them. From germline, CDR1 is SQVTM and CDR2 ANQGSEA. This CDR3 is built from 14 residues. The CDR3 loop is CSAEEAGPNYGYTF. For the CDR3, the DNA is TGCAGCGCCGAGGAGGCAGGGCCTAACTATGGCTACACCTTC.

This clonotype was found many times. The CDR3 bases are TGTGCCAGCTCACCACCGTCCGCGGGAGGGCCAGGGGGCAATGAGCAGTTCTTC. This gives the protein CASSPPSAGGPGGNEQFF. The chain has TRBV18 and TRBJ2-1, with TRBD2 identical over 9 bases. Germline loops: CDR1 KGHSH, CDR2 LQKENI. The V and J ends lost 0 bases and 6 bases, in that order; junction bases with no gene match: 12. This CDR3 region has 18 residues. Using reference TRBV18 and TRBJ2-1 for the parts outside the CDR3, the full variable domain is NAGVMQNPRHLVRRRGQEARLRCSPMKGHSHVYWYRQLPEEGLKFMVYLQKENIIDESGMPKERFSAEFPKEGPSILRIQQVVRGDSAAYFCASSPPSAGGPGGNEQFFGPGTRLTVL.

This clonotype occurred a few times. J is TRBJ2-5 and V is TRBV5-1; TRBD2 aligns across 8 bases. Trimming cost V 4 bases and J 4 bases; bases outside gene matches: 9. CDR1 SGHRS and CDR2 YFSETQ come from the germline V gene. This CDR3 is built from 15 residues. The CDR3, as DNA: TGCGCCAGCAGCCCAAACCCGGGAGGGGGAGAGACCCAGTACTTC. Translating gives CASSPNPGGGETQYF.

This clonotype has only one observation. J is TRBJ1-5 and V is TRBV7-9; 9 nucleotides line up with TRBD1. The CDR3 sequence is 15 residues long. Losses at the gene ends were 1 base for V and 5 bases for J; bases not matched to a gene: 3. Looked up from germline, CDR1 is SEHNR and CDR2 is FQNEAQ (reference sequence). This CDR3 is CASSLGTGVYQPQHF. The CDR3 nucleotides are TGTGCCAGCAGCTTAGGGACAGGGGTCTATCAGCCCCAGCATTTT.

The chain joins TRBV3-1 to TRBJ1-1; D perhaps matches TRBD1 (5 bases). The CDR3 consists of 13 residues. The germline V and J ends were trimmed by 1 base and 5 bases, with 8 bases remaining between them. Germline V gene sequence: CDR1 LGHDT, CDR2 YNNKEL (reference sequence). CDR3 loop: CASSQGGRTEAFF. The DNA for the CDR3 is TGTGCCAGCAGCCAAGGGGGACGGACTGAAGCTTTCTTT.

This clonotype was observed a handful of times. The CDR3 loop reads CSAPAPGVNTEAFF. As DNA, the CDR3 is TGCAGTGCCCCCGCCCCCGGGGTGAACACTGAAGCTTTCTTT. The V gene is TRBV20-1, the J gene TRBJ1-1; D not resolved. The CDR3 consists of 14 residues. Trimming shortened V by 6 bases and J by 0 bases, and 14 bases separated the two germline ends. Germline V gene data show CDR1 as DFQATT and CDR2 as SNEGSKA (reference sequence).

Only a few counts were recorded for this clonotype. V is TRBV29-1 and J is TRBJ1-1; 7 bases line up with TRBD1. This CDR3 contains 13 residues. V dropped 4 bases and J dropped 3; count of bases not matched to a gene: 5. CDR1 SQVTM and CDR2 ANQGSEA come from the germline V gene. The CDR3, as DNA: TGCAGCGTTGGGACAGGCTATTACACTGAAGCTTTCTTT. This translates into CSVGTGYYTEAFF.

The chain links TRBV12-3 or TRBV12-4 to TRBJ1-4, with TRBD1 as a possible D gene (6 bases). The length of the CDR3 is 14 residues. Trimming pared 6 bases from V and 7 bases from J, leaving 15 bases between. CDR3 amino acids: CASRLEGELEKLFF. The CDR3 DNA reads as TGTGCCAGCAGACTGGAGGGGGAACTTGAAAAACTGTTTTTT.

This clonotype was counted a single time. The chain carries TRBV7-9 and TRBJ1-3; unclear D gene. Trimming left V 3 bases short and J 3 bases short, with 12 bases between. The CDR3 contains 15 residues. CDR1 SEHNR and CDR2 FQNEAQ come from the germline V gene (reference sequence). CDR3 sequence (DNA): TGTGCCAGCAGCTTCGACAAAATAAGTGGAAACACCATATATTTT. Amino acids: CASSFDKISGNTIYF. The entire variable domain, with the rest obtained from reference TRBV7-9 and TRBJ1-3, is as follows: DTGVSQNPRHKITKRGQNVTFRCDPISEHNRLYWYRQTLGQGPEFLTYFQNEAQLEKSRLLSDRFSAERPKGSFSTLEIQRTEQGDSAMYLCASSFDKISGNTIYFGEGSWLTVV.

The chain is built from TRBV30 and TRBJ2-3; TRBD1 aligns across 7 bases. Germline lookup yields CDR1 GTSNPN and CDR2 SVGIG (reference sequence). V trimming: 3 bases; J trimming: 6 bases; junction bases outside the gene matches: 6. CDR3 size: 13 residues. The CDR3 nucleotides are TGTGCCTGGAGGCTCAGGGGGTTCGATACGCAGTATTTT. It codes for CAWRLRGFDTQYF.

This rearrangement joins TRBV11-2 to TRBJ1-4; D is possibly TRBD1 (5 bases). V was shortened by 5 bases and J by 7 bases, with 26 bases between the two germline ends. Germline V gene data show CDR1 as SGHAT and CDR2 as FQNNGV. The CDR3 spans 18 residues. DNA for the CDR3: TGTGCCAGCAGCGCCCCAACCCCCTTGGAGGCGGGGGGTGAAAAACTGTTTTTT. The encoded protein is CASSAPTPLEAGGEKLFF.

A remark on this clonotype: It is likely a read error, because the conserved phenylalanine at the end of the CDR3 is missing. The V gene is TRBV6-2 or TRBV6-3, the J gene TRBJ2-7; 11 bases align to TRBD2. With 4 bases clipped from V and 4 bases from J, the junction kept 12 bases outside the gene matches. The CDR3 extends over 17 amino acids. Germline V CDR1 and CDR2: MNHEY, SVGEGT. The CDR3 nucleotides read TGTGCCAGCAGTTCCACCCTGACTAGCGGGAACGCATACGAGCAGTACATC. This translates into CASSSTLTSGNAYEQYI.

This clonotype was seen ten or more times. The V call is TRBV7-2, the J call TRBJ2-2; D may be TRBD1 (6 bases). Looked up from germline, CDR1 is SGHTA and CDR2 is FQGNSA. The CDR3 totals 15 residues. V was pared by 3 bases and J by 3 bases, with 11 bases between. The CDR3 DNA sequence: TGTGCCAGCAGCTTCCAGGGGATGGACACCGGGGAGCTGTTTTTT. Translated: CASSFQGMDTGELFF.

The rearrangement uses TRBV3-1 and TRBJ1-1; possible D gene TRBD1, 6 bases. The CDR3 totals 14 residues. With 1 base removed from V and 4 bases from J, the gap between germline ends came to 10 bases. Germline V CDR1 and CDR2: LGHDT, YNNKEL (reference sequence). The CDR3 here is CASSQGGHGTEAFF. The CDR3 coding sequence is TGTGCCAGCAGCCAAGGGGGGCACGGCACTGAAGCTTTCTTT. The full variable domain, its missing parts supplied by reference TRBV3-1 and TRBJ1-1, is DTAVSQTPKYLVTQMGNDKSIKCEQNLGHDTMYWYKQDSKKFLKIMFSYNNKELIINETVPNRFSPKSPDKAHLNLHINSLELGDSAVYFCASSQGGHGTEAFFGQGTRLTVV.

The CDR3: CASSPLEGKGDEQYF. In DNA, the CDR3 is TGTGCCAGCAGCCCGCTTGAGGGAAAGGGCGACGAGCAGTACTTC. The V call is TRBV7-9, the J call TRBJ2-7; D possibly corresponds to TRBD2 (5 bases). The CDR3 totals 15 residues. V was trimmed by 5 bases and J by 5 bases, leaving 19 bases between them. Germline V gene lookup returns CDR1 SEHNR and CDR2 FQNEAQ (reference sequence).

V gene TRBV18 combines with J gene TRBJ2-3; D ambiguous. V lost 4 bases, J lost 2 bases, and 16 bases lay in between. CDR1 and CDR2 (germline): KGHSH, LQKENI. There are 16 residues in the CDR3. CDR3 DNA sequence: TGTGCCAGCTCACACTCTCACGGAATCAACACAGATACGCAGTATTTT. Encoded protein: CASSHSHGINTDTQYF.

This chain links TRBV21-1 with TRBJ1-5; no check of the table's D call, TRBD1, against the DNA was made. TRBV21-1 constitutes a pseudogene. The CDR3 length is 15 residues. CDR3 bases: TGTGCCAGCAGCAAAGAGGACAGGGGGCATCAGCCCCAGCATTTT. It is translated as CASSKEDRGHQPQHF.

V and J are TRBV20-1 and TRBJ2-1, with 9 nucleotides matching TRBD2. The V segment lost 0 bases and the J segment 0 bases; nucleotides outside the gene matches: 18. The CDR3 covers 21 residues. Germline V CDR1 and CDR2: DFQATT, SNEGSKA (reference sequence). CDR3 loop: CSARDRARFAGGRGSYNEQFF. The CDR3, as DNA: TGCAGTGCTAGAGATCGTGCCCGTTTTGCGGGGGGGAGAGGCTCCTACAATGAGCAGTTCTTC.

CDR3 in amino acids: CASSLYPGTGELFF. DNA for the CDR3: TGTGCCAGCAGTTTATATCCAGGGACCGGGGAGCTGTTTTTT. V usage is TRBV28 and J usage is TRBJ2-2; tentative D call: TRBD1 (5 bases). Deletions cut 1 base from V and 5 bases from J, with 8 bases between. Looked up from germline, CDR1 is MDHEN and CDR2 is SYDVKM. This CDR3 spans 14 amino acids. The whole variable domain, filled in from reference TRBV28 and TRBJ2-2, reads DVKVTQSSRYLVKRTGEKVFLECVQDMDHENMFWYRQDPGLGLRLIYFSYDVKMKEKGDIPEGYSVSREKKERFSLILESASTNQTSMYLCASSLYPGTGELFFGEGSRLTVL.

V usage is TRBV7-3 and J usage is TRBJ2-7; unclear D gene. Germline loops: CDR1 SGHTA, CDR2 FQGTGA. Trimming left V 0 bases short and J 2 bases short, with 11 bases between. There are 15 residues in the CDR3. The CDR3 loop is CASSLTPDHTYEQYF. CDR3 DNA: TGTGCCAGCAGCTTAACGCCGGATCACACCTACGAGCAGTACTTC.

This clonotype has more than one count but fewer than ten. The gene calls are TRBV20-1 and TRBJ2-3; D is undetermined. The germline V gene has CDR1 DFQATT and CDR2 SNEGSKA (reference sequence). V lost 4 bases and J lost 2, with 4 bases in between. This CDR3 is built from 11 residues. The CDR3 is CSAKVTDTQYF. CDR3 in DNA: TGCAGTGCTAAAGTCACAGATACGCAGTATTTT.

The J gene is TRBJ2-1, the V gene TRBV5-1; weak D call: TRBD1 (6 bases). The CDR3 spans 15 residues. Trimming removed 0 bases from V and 6 bases from J, with 13 bases in between. Germline CDR1 SGHRS, CDR2 YFSETQ. CDR3 sequence (DNA): TGCGCCAGCAGCTTGGGACAGGAAGGAGCCAATGAGCAGTTCTTC. It yields the protein CASSLGQEGANEQFF.

The CDR3 sequence is CASSAEGDTQYF. CDR3 DNA sequence: TGTGCCAGCAGCGCCGAAGGGGATACGCAGTATTTT. The chain couples TRBV9 to TRBJ2-3; D is undetermined. V was shortened by 3 bases and J by 6 bases, with 8 bases between the two germline ends. The CDR3 is made up of 12 amino acids. Germline lookup yields CDR1 SGDLS and CDR2 YYNGEE.

This rearrangement joins TRBV18 to TRBJ2-1, with TRBD1 matching over 7 bases. Trimming took 1 base from V and 2 from J; bases not matched to a gene: 5. This CDR3 has 16 amino acids. The V gene's germline CDR1 is KGHSH and CDR2 LQKENI. As DNA, the CDR3 is TGTGCCAGCTCACCACGGGACAGTGCGACCTACAATGAGCAGTTCTTC. Protein sequence: CASSPRDSATYNEQFF.

This sequence joins TRBV12-5 and TRBJ2-3; 12 bases line up with TRBD2. V lost 5 bases, J lost 1 base, and 10 bases stayed unmatched. The length of the CDR3 is 18 residues. Germline lookup yields CDR1 LGHNT and CDR2 FRNRAP. The CDR3 sequence is CASGPGTSGYPGTDTQYF. DNA for the CDR3: TGTGCTAGTGGTCCCGGGACTAGCGGGTACCCTGGCACAGATACGCAGTATTTT. Full variable domain (missing parts from reference TRBV12-5 and TRBJ2-3): DARVTQTPRHKVTEMGQEVTMRCQPILGHNTVFWYRQTMMQGLELLAYFRNRAPLDDSGMPKDRFSAEMPDATLATLKIQPSEPRDSAVYFCASGPGTSGYPGTDTQYFGPGTRLTVL.

The chain employs TRBV28 and TRBJ1-5; D is ambiguous. The V and J ends lost 1 base and 4 bases respectively, with 11 bases between them. The CDR3 contains 15 residues. Germline V lookup: CDR1 MDHEN, CDR2 SYDVKM. The CDR3 DNA is TGTGCCAGCAGTTTATCCGGACGGGTGAATCAGCCCCAGCATTTT. Amino acid sequence: CASSLSGRVNQPQHF.

This clonotype was counted a few times. The rearrangement joins TRBV15 to TRBJ2-1; D is perhaps TRBD2 (6 bases). Germline CDR1 and CDR2: LNHNV and YYDKDF (reference sequence). The CDR3 has 17 residues. With 0 bases removed from V and 7 bases from J, the gap between germline ends came to 19 bases. CDR3 nucleotides: TGTGCCACCAGCAGAGATTGGGGCAGCCCGGAGGGGAATGAGCAGTTCTTC. It specifies CATSRDWGSPEGNEQFF.